This section outlines one TCR beta chain sequence together with its context. The data belong to a study of tumor and adjacent non-tumor tissue in lung cancer. Three rounds of nested PCR, following a modified ARM-PCR protocol, produced the TCRbeta library. Each CDR3 protein gets one entry after TCRdb re-called the multiplex PCR reads with MiXCR. The sample records roughly 70,000 distinct CDR3 sequences, around 73% being singletons. Germline V gene sequence: CDR1 DFQATT, CDR2 SNEGSKA (reference sequence). This CDR3 is built from 14 residues. Trimming stripped 7 bases from V and 10 bases from J, with 23 bases between. The template was RNA from unsorted bulk tissue.

This TCR came from a man aged 60 to 69 with non-small cell lung cancer. V and J are TRBV20-1 and TRBJ2-1; the D is unclear. Sequenced material: lung tumor tissue. CDR3 nucleotides: TGCAGTGTTGAGAAGGATGTTCTCGCCACAGAGCAGTTCTTC. Its protein is CSVEKDVLATEQFF.